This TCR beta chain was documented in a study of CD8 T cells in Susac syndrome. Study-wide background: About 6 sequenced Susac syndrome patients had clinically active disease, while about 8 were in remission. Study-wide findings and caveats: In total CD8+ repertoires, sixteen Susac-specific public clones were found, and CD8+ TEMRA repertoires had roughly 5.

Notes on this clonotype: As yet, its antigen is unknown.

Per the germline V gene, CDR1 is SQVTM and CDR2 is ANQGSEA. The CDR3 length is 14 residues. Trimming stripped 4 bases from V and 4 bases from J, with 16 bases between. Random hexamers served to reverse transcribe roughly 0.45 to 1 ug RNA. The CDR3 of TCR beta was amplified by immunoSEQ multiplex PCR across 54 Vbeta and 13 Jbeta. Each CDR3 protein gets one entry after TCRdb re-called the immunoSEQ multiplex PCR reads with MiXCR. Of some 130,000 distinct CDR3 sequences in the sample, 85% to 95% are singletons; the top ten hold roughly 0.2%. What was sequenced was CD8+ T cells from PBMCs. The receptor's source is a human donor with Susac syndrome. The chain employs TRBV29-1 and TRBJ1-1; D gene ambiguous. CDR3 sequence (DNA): TGCAGCGTTGTTGGTAGGGCAGGAGGCACTGAAGCTTTCTTT. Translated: CSVVGRAGGTEAFF.